This T cell receptor beta chain was captured by sequencing in a study of T cell responses to AZD1222 COVID-19 vaccine (dated by TCRdb to about 2021). General notes on the study: TCR sequencing was performed for approximately 240 trial participants, of whom around 200 were given two doses of AZD1222 and around 25 were given two doses of MenACWY control vaccine. Enrollment into the trials was organized by age into subgroups of 18-55, 56-69 and 70-plus years, and those subgroups contained roughly 150, 30 and 60 TCR-sequenced participants, respectively. Results and caveats for the whole study, not just this receptor: A significant rise in spike-specific TCR breadth and depth was observed after two AZD1222 doses relative to day 0 and relative to MenACWY recipients. The whole spike protein was spanned by vaccine-associated CD4 TCRs, and dominant responses were seen in regions 160-218 and 743-854. In the small 56-69-year group, the increase in depth fell short of significance, most likely because of low power. Reportedly, close to half of the unique spike-specific TCRs recognized epitopes lying outside the regions that are mutated in the B.1.351 and B.1.1.7 variants. Participants were mostly white British, with more females than males. The authors suggested clonal diversity may have been underestimated. Because no day 14 peak-response samples were available, the repertoires could be characterized only after the peak T cell response. Conclusions about previously exposed vaccinees are limited, since just 5 or 6 AZD1222 recipients were seropositive for SARS-CoV-2 at baseline.

The CDR3 regions of human TCRbeta chains were subjected to immunosequencing. In the original analysis: Repertoire TCRs were matched against a reference library of SARS-CoV-2-specific TCRs generated with the MIRA antigen-specificity platform. Breadth was defined as the fraction of unique TCRs that were SARS-CoV-2-associated, and depth was defined as the fraction of total T cells that were SARS-CoV-2-associated. Using the MIRA data, each spike-specific TCR was mapped to the spike region that the TCR reacts to and placed in a CD4 or CD8 class. Log10-transformed breadth and depth values were compared by one-way ANOVA with Sidak's multiple comparisons tests. What TCRdb holds here is the immuneACCESS table cut down to in-frame rearrangements. Part of the clones is not present; checked against another copy, under half of the missing clones reflect an unresolved V gene, and the others are unexplained. From that table come the V and J calls and clone size; the DNA was used to work out D and trimming. In this sample the table shows fewer than 200,000 clones, around 88% of which occur a single time. Less than 1.3% of the sample belongs to the ten largest clones.

Turning to this clone: Its recognized antigen is unknown. One base away there is no much larger clone; base qualities are not given.

V is pruned by 5 bases and J by 6 bases, leaving 6 bases of the junction without a gene match. The CDR3 goes from the cysteine to the phenylalanine over 14 residues. Only the CDR3 region is kept as DNA, spanning 42 bases read in frame from base 1. Based on the germline V gene (reference sequence), the CDR1 and CDR2 sequences are SEHNR and FQNEAQ. The sample's time point label, in plain terms: about 28 days (+/-7) after the second vaccine dose. Because spike-specific TCR depth and breadth did not differ between the two schedules, AZD1222 recipients who got a second dose at roughly 4 weeks were pooled with those who got a second dose at roughly 12 weeks. Vaccinee samples came from UK trials COV001 and COV002, including a single-blind randomized controlled phase 2/3 trial of AZD1222 (ChAdOx1 nCoV-19) in healthy adults. For TCRbeta chain sequencing, PBMC samples were collected from trial participants at day 0 and at day 28 after the second dose.

This TCR came from an adult who received the AZD1222 COVID-19 vaccine. The sequencing here drew on peripheral blood, taken 28 days after the second AZD1222 dose. This sequence uses TRBV7-9 and TRBJ1-1, and TRBD1 matches 10 of the central bases. The DNA reads TGTGCCAGCAGCCTCGACAGGGGGCCCGCTGAAGCTTTCTTT. Translation gives CASSLDRGPAEAFF.